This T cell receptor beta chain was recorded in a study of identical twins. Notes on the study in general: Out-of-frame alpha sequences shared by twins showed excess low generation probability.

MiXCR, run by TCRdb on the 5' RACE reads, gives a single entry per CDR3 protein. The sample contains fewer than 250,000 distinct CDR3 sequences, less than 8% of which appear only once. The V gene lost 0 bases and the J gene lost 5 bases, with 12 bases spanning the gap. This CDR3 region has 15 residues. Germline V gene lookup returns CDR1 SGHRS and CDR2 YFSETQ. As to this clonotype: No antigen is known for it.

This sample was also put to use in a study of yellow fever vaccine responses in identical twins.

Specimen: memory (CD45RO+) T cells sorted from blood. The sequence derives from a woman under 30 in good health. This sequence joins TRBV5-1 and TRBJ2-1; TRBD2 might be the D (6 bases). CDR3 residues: CASSLEGTGNNEQFF. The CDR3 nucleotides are TGCGCCAGCAGCTTGGAAGGGACTGGAAACAATGAGCAGTTCTTC.